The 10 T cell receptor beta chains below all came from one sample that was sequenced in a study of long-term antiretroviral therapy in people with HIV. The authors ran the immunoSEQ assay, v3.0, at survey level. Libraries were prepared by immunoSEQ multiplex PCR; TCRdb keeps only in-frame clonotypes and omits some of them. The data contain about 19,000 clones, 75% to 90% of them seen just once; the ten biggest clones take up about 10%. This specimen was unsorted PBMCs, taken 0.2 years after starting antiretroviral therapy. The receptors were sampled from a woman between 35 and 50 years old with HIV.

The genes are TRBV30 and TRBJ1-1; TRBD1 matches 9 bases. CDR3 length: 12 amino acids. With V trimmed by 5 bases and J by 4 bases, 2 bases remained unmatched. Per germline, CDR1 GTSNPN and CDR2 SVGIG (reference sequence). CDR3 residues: CAWSDRGTEAFF. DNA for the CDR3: TGTGCCTGGTCGGACAGGGGCACTGAAGCTTTCTTT. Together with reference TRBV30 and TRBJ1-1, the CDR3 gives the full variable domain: SQTIHQWPATLVQPVGSPLSLECTVEGTSNPNLYWYRQAAGRGLQLLFYSVGIGQISSEVPQNLSASRPQDRQFILSSKKLLLSDSGFYLCAWSDRGTEAFFGQGTRLTVV.

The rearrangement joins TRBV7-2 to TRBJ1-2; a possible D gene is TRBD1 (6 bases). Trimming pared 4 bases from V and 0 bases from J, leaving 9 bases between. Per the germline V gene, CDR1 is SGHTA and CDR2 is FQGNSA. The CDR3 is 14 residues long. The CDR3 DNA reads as TGTGCCAGCAGCTCCAGACAGGCTAACTATGGCTACACCTTC. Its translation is CASSSRQANYGYTF. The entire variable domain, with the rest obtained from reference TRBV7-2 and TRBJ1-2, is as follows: GAGVSQSPSNKVTEKGKDVELRCDPISGHTALYWYRQSLGQGLEFLIYFQGNSAPDKSGLPSDRFSAERTGGSVSTLTIQRTQQEDSAVYLCASSSRQANYGYTFGSGTRLTVV.

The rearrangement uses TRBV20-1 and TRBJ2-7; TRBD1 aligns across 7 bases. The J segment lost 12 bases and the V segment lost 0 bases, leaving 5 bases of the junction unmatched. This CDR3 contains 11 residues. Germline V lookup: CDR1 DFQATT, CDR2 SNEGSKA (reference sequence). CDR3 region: CSARDQTGRYF. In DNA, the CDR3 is TGCAGTGCTAGAGACCAGACAGGGCGGTACTTC.

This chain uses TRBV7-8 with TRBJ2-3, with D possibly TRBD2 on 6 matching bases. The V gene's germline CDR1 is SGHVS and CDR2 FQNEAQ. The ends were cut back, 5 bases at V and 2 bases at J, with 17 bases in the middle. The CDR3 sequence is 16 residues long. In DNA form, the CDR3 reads TGTGCCAGCAGCCTTGGGACTTCGAGCATCACAGATACGCAGTATTTT. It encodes CASSLGTSSITDTQYF. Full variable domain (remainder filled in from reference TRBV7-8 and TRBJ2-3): GAGVSQSPRYKVAKRGQDVALRCDPISGHVSLFWYQQALGQGPEFLTYFQNEAQLDKSGLPSDRFFAERPEGSVSTLKIQRTQQEDSAVYLCASSLGTSSITDTQYFGPGTRLTVL.

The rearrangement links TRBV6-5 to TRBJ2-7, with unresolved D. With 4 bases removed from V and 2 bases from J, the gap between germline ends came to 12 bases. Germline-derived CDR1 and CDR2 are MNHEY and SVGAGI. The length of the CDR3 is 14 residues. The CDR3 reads CASSSWADPYEQYF. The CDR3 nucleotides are TGTGCCAGCAGTTCATGGGCGGACCCCTACGAGCAGTACTTC.

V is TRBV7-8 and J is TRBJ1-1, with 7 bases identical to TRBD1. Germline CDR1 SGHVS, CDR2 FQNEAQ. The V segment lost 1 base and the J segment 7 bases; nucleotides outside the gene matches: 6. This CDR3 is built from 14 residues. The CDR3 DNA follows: TGTGCCAGCAGCTTAGTAGGGGGCGGGGGTGAAGCTTTCTTT. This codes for CASSLVGGGGEAFF.

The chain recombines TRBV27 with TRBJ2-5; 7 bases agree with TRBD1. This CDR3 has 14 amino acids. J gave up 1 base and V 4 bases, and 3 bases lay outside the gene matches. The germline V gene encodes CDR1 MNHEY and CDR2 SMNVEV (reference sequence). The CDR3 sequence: CASSWGQFQETQYF. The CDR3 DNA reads TGTGCCAGCAGTTGGGGACAGTTCCAAGAGACCCAGTACTTC.

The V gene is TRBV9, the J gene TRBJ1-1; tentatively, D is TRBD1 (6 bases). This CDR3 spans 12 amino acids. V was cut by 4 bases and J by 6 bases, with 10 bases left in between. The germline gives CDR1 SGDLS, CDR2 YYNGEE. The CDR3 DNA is TGTGCCAGCAGCATACAGGGTTCTGAAGCTTTCTTT. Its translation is CASSIQGSEAFF. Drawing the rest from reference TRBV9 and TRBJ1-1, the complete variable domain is DSGVTQTPKHLITATGQRVTLRCSPRSGDLSVYWYQQSLDQGLQFLIQYYNGEERAKGNILERFSAQQFPDLHSELNLSSLELGDSALYFCASSIQGSEAFFGQGTRLTVV.

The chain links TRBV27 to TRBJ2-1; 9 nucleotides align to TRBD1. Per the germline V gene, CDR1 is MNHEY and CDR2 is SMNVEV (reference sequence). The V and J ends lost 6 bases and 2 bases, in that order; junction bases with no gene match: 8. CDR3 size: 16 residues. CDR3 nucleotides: TGTGCCAGCAGAGGAAAGGGACAGGGCCCCTACAATGAGCAGTTCTTC. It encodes CASRGKGQGPYNEQFF.

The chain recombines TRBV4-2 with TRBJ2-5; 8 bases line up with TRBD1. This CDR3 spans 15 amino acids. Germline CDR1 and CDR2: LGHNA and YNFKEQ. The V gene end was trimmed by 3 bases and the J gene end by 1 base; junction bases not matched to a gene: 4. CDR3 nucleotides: TGTGCCAGCAGCCACTGGACAGGGTCCCAAGAGACCCAGTACTTC. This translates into CASSHWTGSQETQYF.